The 23 T cell receptor beta chains presented below share a single source sample, sequenced in a study of blood T cells in healthy people across ages. Primers used in a second PCR of roughly 7 to 12 cycles were a sample-barcoded 5' primer and a J-beta primer mix. TCRdb fed the 5' RACE reads into MiXCR, producing one record per CDR3 protein. The table shows 910,000 or so distinct CDR3 sequences, with approximately 50% occurring only once. Source material: blood. The receptors originated from a woman aged 55-75 years in good health.

For this clonotype: This clone may be a read error of a much larger clone one base away. J is TRBJ2-4 and V is TRBV4-1; D ambiguous. Germline V gene data show CDR1 as MGHRA and CDR2 as YSYEKL. This CDR3 region has 16 residues. The CDR3: CASSQDLTVRSYEQSF. DNA for the CDR3: TGCGCCAGCAGCCAAGACCTTACAGTCCGCTCCTACGAGCAGTCCTTC.

The V gene is TRBV27, the J gene TRBJ2-4; D unclear. Per the germline V gene, CDR1 is MNHEY and CDR2 is SMNVEV (reference sequence). V lost 5 bases to trimming and J lost 3 bases, with 8 bases between them. This CDR3 has 13 amino acids. The CDR3 here is CASSAYVKNIQYF. The CDR3 DNA is TGTGCCAGCAGTGCGTATGTCAAAAACATTCAGTACTTC.

The table lists this clonotype with a few counts. The chain uses TRBV29-1 and TRBJ1-2; D uncertain. The CDR3 has 11 residues. V gave up 4 bases and J gave up 2 bases, with 5 bases separating them. CDR1 and CDR2 from the germline V gene are SQVTM and ANQGSEA. CDR3 loop: CSVVINYGYTF. CDR3 nucleotide sequence: TGCAGCGTTGTAATCAACTATGGCTACACCTTC.

The gene calls are TRBV9 and TRBJ2-3; 11 nucleotides line up with TRBD2. The CDR3 runs to 17 residues. Germline-derived CDR1 and CDR2 are SGDLS and YYNGEE. Trimming at V came to 5 bases and at J to 4 bases, leaving 12 bases not matched to a gene. CDR3 coding DNA: TGTGCCAGCAGAGGTGGGCTAGCGGGAGGTCTCCCAGATACGCAGTATTTT. Protein product: CASRGGLAGGLPDTQYF.

The J gene is TRBJ2-6, the V gene TRBV15; 7 bases line up with TRBD1. V shed 3 bases, J shed 12 bases, and the junction held 14 bases outside the gene matches. In germline, CDR1 is LNHNV, CDR2 YYDKDF (reference sequence). The CDR3 is 16 residues long. DNA of the CDR3: TGTGCCACCAGCAGGAGGGCCGGGACAGTGTTTCCCGTCCTGACTTTC. It translates to CATSRRAGTVFPVLTF.

The CDR3 protein is CSARRGTSGRGTYEQYF. CDR3 DNA: TGCAGTGCTAGGAGGGGGACTAGCGGGAGAGGGACCTACGAGCAGTACTTC. The chain employs TRBV20-1 and TRBJ2-7, with TRBD2 identical over 14 bases. The CDR3 sequence is 17 residues long. CDR1 is DFQATT and CDR2 is SNEGSKA in the germline V gene (reference sequence). V lost 3 bases, J lost 2 bases, and 9 bases stayed unmatched.

A few counts support this clonotype. The chain recombines TRBV5-1 with TRBJ2-7; 14 nucleotides match TRBD2. Germline lookup yields CDR1 SGHRS and CDR2 YFSETQ. The CDR3 loop spans 18 amino acids. Trimming took 1 base from V and 2 from J; bases not matched to a gene: 8. CDR3 nucleotide sequence: TGCGCCAGCAGCTTGACTCCCGGGACTAGCGGGAGCCCCTACGAGCAGTACTTC. It yields the protein CASSLTPGTSGSPYEQYF.

This clonotype appeared a single time. This chain joins TRBV20-1 and TRBJ2-4; no reliable D call. Germline V lookup: CDR1 DFQATT, CDR2 SNEGSKA (reference sequence). This CDR3 has 12 residues. V was shortened by 6 bases and J by 15 bases, with 21 bases between the two germline ends. The CDR3 reads CSAPMAGVGWYF. CDR3 in DNA: TGCAGTGCCCCAATGGCCGGCGTCGGGTGGTACTTC.

There are a few counts of this clonotype. CDR3 protein: CASSFEGGSWNTEAFF. The CDR3, as DNA: TGCGCCAGCAGCTTCGAAGGGGGTAGCTGGAACACTGAAGCTTTCTTT. This chain links TRBV5-1 with TRBJ1-1; possible D gene TRBD1, 6 bases. This CDR3 is 16 amino acids long. CDR1 and CDR2 from the germline V gene are SGHRS and YFSETQ. V lost 2 bases to trimming and J lost 1 base, with 15 bases between them.

The chain carries TRBV12-3 or TRBV12-4 and TRBJ2-2; TRBD1 matches 9 bases. After removal of 3 bases from V and 4 bases from J, the junction contained 0 bases not matched to a gene. The CDR3 is made up of 14 amino acids. The CDR3: CASSLGQGTGELFF. The DNA for the CDR3 is TGTGCCAGCAGTTTGGGACAGGGCACCGGGGAGCTGTTTTTT.

This chain uses TRBV14 with TRBJ2-5; 9 bases fit TRBD1. In germline, CDR1 is SGHDN, CDR2 FVKESK. The J segment lost 12 bases and the V segment lost 5 bases, leaving 7 bases of the junction unmatched. This CDR3 has 12 residues. CDR3 bases: TGTGCCAGCAGCAAATTAGGGACAGGGAAGTACTTC. It translates to CASSKLGTGKYF.

Concerning this clonotype itself: A much larger clone lies one base from this, so it may be a read error. This sequence joins TRBV29-1 and TRBJ2-4; D is unresolved. The V gene's germline CDR1 is SQVTM and CDR2 ANQGSEA. This CDR3 is 10 amino acids long. V was cut by 6 bases and J by 8 bases, with 8 bases left in between. The CDR3 DNA is TGCAGCGTCTTCGTGGACATTCAGTACTTC. It specifies CSVFVDIQYF.

About this clonotype: At one of its ends the junction is not consistent with the germline gene, which may arise from a read error. The chain couples TRBV6-2 or TRBV6-3 to TRBJ2-7; 9 nucleotides match TRBD2. CDR3 length: 15 amino acids. Germline V CDR1 and CDR2: MNHEY, SVGEGT. CDR3 protein: CASRYLAGESYEQYF. The CDR3 bases are TGTGCCAGCAGATACTTAGCGGGAGAGTCCTACGAGCAGTACTTC.

The rearrangement links TRBV10-3 to TRBJ2-1, with D tentatively TRBD2 (6 bases). Trimming took 7 bases from V and 6 from J, leaving 13 bases between them. This CDR3 is built from 13 residues. Germline V gene sequence: CDR1 ENHRY, CDR2 SYGVKD. CDR3 residues: CAINGEDFNEQFF. CDR3 sequence (DNA): TGTGCCATCAATGGGGAGGATTTCAATGAGCAGTTCTTC.

This clonotype has only a few counts. V is TRBV6-2 or TRBV6-3 and J is TRBJ2-1; D might be TRBD2 (5 bases). Germline V gene data show CDR1 as MNHEY and CDR2 as SVGEGT. V lost 7 bases and J lost 3, with 10 bases in between. CDR3 size: 13 residues. The CDR3 reads CASTPGIYNEQFF. The CDR3 DNA follows: TGTGCCAGCACTCCGGGAATCTACAATGAGCAGTTCTTC.

Comments on this clonotype: Mismatch with germline at one junction end may stem from a read error. The V gene is TRBV6-5, the J gene TRBJ2-1; weak D call: TRBD2 (5 bases). CDR3 length equals 15 residues. CDR1 is MNHEY and CDR2 is SVGAGI in the germline V gene. The CDR3 DNA is TGTGCCAACAGTCGCCCCAGCGGATACTACAATGAGCAGTTCTTC. Residues: CANSRPSGYYNEQFF.

This clonotype appeared once. The V call is TRBV2, the J call TRBJ2-2; no clear D. V lost 4 bases and J lost 2, with 8 bases in between. The CDR3 is 14 residues long. Germline CDR1 SNHLY, CDR2 FYNNEI. This CDR3 reads CASSAGLNTGELFF. The CDR3 DNA is TGTGCCAGCAGTGCGGGCCTTAACACCGGGGAGCTGTTTTTT. The whole variable domain, remainder taken from reference TRBV2 and TRBJ2-2, is EPEVTQTPSHQVTQMGQEVILRCVPISNHLYFYWYRQILGQKVEFLVSFYNNEISEKSEIFDDQFSVERPDGSNFTLKIRSTKLEDSAMYFCASSAGLNTGELFFGEGSRLTVL.

This chain joins TRBV7-9 and TRBJ1-1; no firm D call. CDR1 and CDR2 (germline): SEHNR, FQNEAQ (reference sequence). The CDR3 runs to 14 residues. The V end lost 3 bases, the J end lost 4 bases, and 12 bases lay between the germline ends. The CDR3 protein is CASSFLDGGTEAFF. CDR3 nucleotides: TGTGCCAGCAGCTTCTTGGATGGAGGCACTGAAGCTTTCTTT.

This clonotype was detected once. DNA of the CDR3: TGTGCCAGCAAGTGGACAGGCCAAGGTGGAGAGACCCAGTACTTC. It encodes CASKWTGQGGETQYF. The chain links TRBV28 to TRBJ2-5, with 7 positions matching TRBD1. Unmatched junction bases numbered 12, after V lost 7 bases and J lost 4 bases. The germline CDR1 and CDR2 sequences are MDHEN and SYDVKM. This CDR3 has 15 residues.

A note on this clonotype: A read error is possible here, since a much larger clone lies one base away. The chain links TRBV20-1 to TRBJ2-3; tentative D call: TRBD2 (6 bases). The CDR3 runs 13 residues. Germline-derived CDR1 and CDR2 are DFQATT and SNEGSKA (reference sequence). V was shortened by 3 bases and J by 1 base, with 8 bases between the two germline ends. The CDR3 bases are TGCAGTGCTAGTTTAGCGGGCACAGATACGCAGTATTTT. Protein: CSASLAGTDTQYF.

The J gene is TRBJ2-3, the V gene TRBV7-2; D is perhaps TRBD1 (5 bases). The CDR3 runs 13 residues. With 5 bases removed from V and 4 bases from J, the gap between germline ends came to 10 bases. Germline V CDR1 and CDR2: SGHTA, FQGNSA. The CDR3 DNA is TGTGCCAGCAGCCCCAAGGGGCCAGATACGCAGTATTTT. It yields the protein CASSPKGPDTQYF.

This clonotype was seen many times. The chain combines TRBV6-5 with TRBJ2-7; D is unresolved. The germline V and J ends were trimmed by 5 bases and 6 bases, with 17 bases remaining between them. Germline-derived CDR1 and CDR2 are MNHEY and SVGAGI. The CDR3 sequence is 14 residues long. CDR3 in amino acids: CASSRDAVASEQYF. For the CDR3, the DNA is TGTGCCAGCAGTAGAGACGCCGTAGCCTCCGAGCAGTACTTC.

This chain connects TRBV5-1 to TRBJ2-3; TRBD2 matches at 15 bases. Trimming at V came to 4 bases and at J to 3 bases, leaving 9 bases not matched to a gene. Germline V gene sequence: CDR1 SGHRS, CDR2 YFSETQ. The CDR3 sequence is 18 residues long. The CDR3 DNA reads TGCGCCAGCAGCACTGGACTAGCGGGAGGGGGGAGAACAGATACGCAGTATTTT. Amino acids: CASSTGLAGGGRTDTQYF.